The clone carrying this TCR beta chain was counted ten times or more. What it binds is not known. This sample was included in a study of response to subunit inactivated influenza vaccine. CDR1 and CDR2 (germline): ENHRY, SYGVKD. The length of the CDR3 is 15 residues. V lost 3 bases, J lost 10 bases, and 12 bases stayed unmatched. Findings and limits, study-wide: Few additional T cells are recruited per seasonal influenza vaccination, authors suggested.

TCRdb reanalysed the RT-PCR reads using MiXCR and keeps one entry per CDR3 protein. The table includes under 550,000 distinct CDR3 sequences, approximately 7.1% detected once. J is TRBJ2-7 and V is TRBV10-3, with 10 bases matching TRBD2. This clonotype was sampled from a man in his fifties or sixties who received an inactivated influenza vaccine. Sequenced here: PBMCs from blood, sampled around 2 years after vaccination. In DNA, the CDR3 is TGTGCCATCAGTGAAGGTCTTTCGGGACTAGCGTATCAGTACTTC. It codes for CAISEGLSGLAYQYF.